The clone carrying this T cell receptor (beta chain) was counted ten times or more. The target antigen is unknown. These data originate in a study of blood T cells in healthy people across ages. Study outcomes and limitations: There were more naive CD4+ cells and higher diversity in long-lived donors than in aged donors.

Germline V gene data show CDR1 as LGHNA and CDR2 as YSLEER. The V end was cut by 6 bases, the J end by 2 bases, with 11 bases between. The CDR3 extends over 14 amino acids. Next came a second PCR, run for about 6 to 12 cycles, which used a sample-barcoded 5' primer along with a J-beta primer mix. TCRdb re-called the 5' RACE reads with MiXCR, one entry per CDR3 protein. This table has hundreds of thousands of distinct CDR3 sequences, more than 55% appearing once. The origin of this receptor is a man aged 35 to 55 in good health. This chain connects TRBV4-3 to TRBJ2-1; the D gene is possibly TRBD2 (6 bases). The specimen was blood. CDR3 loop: CASSRAGPYNEQFF. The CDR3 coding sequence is TGCGCCAGCAGTAGAGCGGGCCCCTACAATGAGCAGTTCTTC.